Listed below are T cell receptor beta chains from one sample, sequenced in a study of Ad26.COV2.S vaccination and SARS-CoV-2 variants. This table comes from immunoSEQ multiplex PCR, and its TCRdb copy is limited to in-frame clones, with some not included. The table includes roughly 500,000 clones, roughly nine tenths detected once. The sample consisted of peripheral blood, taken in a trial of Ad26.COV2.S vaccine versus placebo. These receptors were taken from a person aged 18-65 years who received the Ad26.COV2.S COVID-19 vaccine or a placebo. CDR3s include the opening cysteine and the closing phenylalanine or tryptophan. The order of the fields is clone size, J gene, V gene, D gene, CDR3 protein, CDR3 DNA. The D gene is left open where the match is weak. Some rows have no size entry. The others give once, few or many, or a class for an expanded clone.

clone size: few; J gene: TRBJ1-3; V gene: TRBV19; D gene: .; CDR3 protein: CASSILGALGNTIYF; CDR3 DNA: TGTGCCAGTAGTATCTTGGGGGCGCTGGGAAACACCATATATTTT
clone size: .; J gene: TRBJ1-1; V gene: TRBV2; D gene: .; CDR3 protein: CARGDEKNTEAFF; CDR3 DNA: TGTGCCAGGGGGGACGAAAAGAACACTGAAGCTTTCTTT
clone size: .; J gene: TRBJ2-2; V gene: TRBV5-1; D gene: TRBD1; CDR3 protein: CASSFGTANTGELFF; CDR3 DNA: TGCGCCAGCAGCTTCGGGACAGCGAACACCGGGGAGCTGTTTTTT
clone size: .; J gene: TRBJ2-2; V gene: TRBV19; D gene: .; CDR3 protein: CASRIRGLDTGELFF; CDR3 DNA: TGTGCCAGTAGGATCCGGGGCCTCGACACCGGGGAGCTGTTTTTT
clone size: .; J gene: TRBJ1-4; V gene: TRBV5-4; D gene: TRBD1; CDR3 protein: CASSLPGQGSEKLFF; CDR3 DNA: TGTGCCAGCAGCTTGCCGGGACAGGGAAGTGAAAAACTGTTTTTT
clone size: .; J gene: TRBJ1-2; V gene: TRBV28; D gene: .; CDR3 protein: CASSLLRPPVYGYTF; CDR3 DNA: TGTGCCAGCAGTTTACTCAGGCCTCCCGTCTATGGCTACACCTTC
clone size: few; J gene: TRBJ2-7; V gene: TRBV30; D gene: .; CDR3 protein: CAWSGPYEQYF; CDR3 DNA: TGTGCCTGGAGCGGACCCTACGAGCAGTACTTC
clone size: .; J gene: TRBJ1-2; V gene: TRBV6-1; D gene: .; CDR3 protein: CASSDPYGYTF; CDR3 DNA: TGTGCCAGCAGTGACCCGTATGGCTACACCTTC
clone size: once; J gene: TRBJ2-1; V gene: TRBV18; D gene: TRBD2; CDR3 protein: CASTKGLAGYNEQFF; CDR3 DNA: TGTGCCAGCACAAAGGGGCTAGCGGGTTACAATGAGCAGTTCTTC
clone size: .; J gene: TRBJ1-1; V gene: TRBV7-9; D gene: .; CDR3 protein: CASSPPRGDNTEAFF; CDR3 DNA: TGTGCCAGCAGCCCCCCCCGGGGGGACAACACTGAAGCTTTCTTT
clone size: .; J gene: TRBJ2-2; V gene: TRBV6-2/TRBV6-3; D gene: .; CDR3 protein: CASSPDYPNTGELFF; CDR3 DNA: TGTGCCAGCAGCCCTGACTACCCGAACACCGGGGAGCTGTTTTTT
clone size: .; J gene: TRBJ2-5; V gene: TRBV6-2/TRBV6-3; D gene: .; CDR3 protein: CASSYYPGAQETQYF; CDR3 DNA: TGTGCCAGCAGTTACTACCCCGGGGCCCAAGAGACCCAGTACTTC
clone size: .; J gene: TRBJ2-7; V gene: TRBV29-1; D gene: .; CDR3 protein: CSVGRTPRDEQYF; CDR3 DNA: TGCAGCGTGGGTAGGACACCCAGGGACGAGCAGTACTTC
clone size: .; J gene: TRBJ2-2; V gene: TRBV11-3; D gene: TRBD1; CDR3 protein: CASSLGTGTGELFF; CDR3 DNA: TGTGCCAGCAGCTTAGGGACAGGCACCGGGGAGCTGTTTTTT
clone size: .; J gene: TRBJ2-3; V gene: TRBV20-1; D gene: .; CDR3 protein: CSASGGGQTDTQYF; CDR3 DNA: TGCAGTGCAAGTGGGGGGGGGCAGACAGATACGCAGTATTTT
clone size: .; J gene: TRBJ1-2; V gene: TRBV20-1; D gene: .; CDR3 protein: CSAKVGYTF; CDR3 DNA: TGCAGTGCTAAGGTGGGCTACACCTTC
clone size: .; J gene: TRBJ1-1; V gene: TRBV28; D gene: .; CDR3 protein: CASRFVHTEAFF; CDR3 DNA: TGTGCCAGCAGATTCGTCCACACTGAAGCTTTCTTT
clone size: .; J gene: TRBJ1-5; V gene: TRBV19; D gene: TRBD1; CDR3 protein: CASTARDRDIFQPQHF; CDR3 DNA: TGTGCCAGTACCGCCCGGGACAGGGATATATTTCAGCCCCAGCATTTT
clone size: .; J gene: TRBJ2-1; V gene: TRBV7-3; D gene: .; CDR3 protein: CASGAGTTGYNEQFF; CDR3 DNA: TGTGCCAGCGGAGCTGGGACAACCGGATACAATGAGCAGTTCTTC
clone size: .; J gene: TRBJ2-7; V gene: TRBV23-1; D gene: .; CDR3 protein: CASSQSGDPSYEQYF; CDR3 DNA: TGCGCCAGCAGTCAATCAGGAGACCCTTCCTACGAGCAGTACTTC
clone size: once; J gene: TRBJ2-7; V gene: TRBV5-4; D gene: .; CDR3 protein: CASSFQGRGEQYF; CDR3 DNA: TGTGCCAGCAGCTTTCAGGGGCGTGGGGAGCAGTACTTC
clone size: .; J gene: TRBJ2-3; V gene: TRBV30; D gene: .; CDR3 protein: CAWSRTDTQYF; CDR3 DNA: TGTGCCTGGAGTAGAACAGATACGCAGTATTTT
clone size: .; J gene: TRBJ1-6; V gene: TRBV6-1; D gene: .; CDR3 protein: CASSEGQFQTLHF; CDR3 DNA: TGTGCCAGCAGTGAAGGGCAGTTTCAAACCCTCCACTTT
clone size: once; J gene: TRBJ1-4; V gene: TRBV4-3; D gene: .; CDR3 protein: CASSQQWGHLLEKLFF; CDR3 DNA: TGCGCCAGCAGCCAACAATGGGGACACCTACTTGAAAAACTGTTTTTT
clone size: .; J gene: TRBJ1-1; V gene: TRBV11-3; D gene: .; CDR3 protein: CASSPRRGGNTEAFF; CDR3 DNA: TGTGCCAGCAGCCCGAGAAGGGGGGGGAACACTGAAGCTTTCTTT
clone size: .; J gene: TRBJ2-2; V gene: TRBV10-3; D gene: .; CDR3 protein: CAISGPGGVTGELFF; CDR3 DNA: TGTGCCATCAGTGGCCCGGGGGGCGTCACCGGGGAGCTGTTTTTT
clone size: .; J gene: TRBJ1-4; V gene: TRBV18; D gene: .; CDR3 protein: CASSPGTNEKLFF; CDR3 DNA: TGTGCCAGCTCACCAGGGACTAATGAAAAACTGTTTTTT
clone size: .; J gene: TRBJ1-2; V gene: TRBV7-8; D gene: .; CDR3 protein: CASSLEAGEGYTF; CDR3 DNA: TGTGCCAGCAGCTTAGAGGCAGGGGAAGGCTACACCTTC
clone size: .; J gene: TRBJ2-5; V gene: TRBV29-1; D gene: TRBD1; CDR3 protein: CSADPGGQETQYF; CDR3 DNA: TGCAGCGCAGACCCAGGGGGCCAAGAGACCCAGTACTTC
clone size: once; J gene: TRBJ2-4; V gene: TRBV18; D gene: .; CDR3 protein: CASGYDRQNIQYF; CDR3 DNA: TGTGCCAGCGGCTACGACAGGCAAAACATTCAGTACTTC
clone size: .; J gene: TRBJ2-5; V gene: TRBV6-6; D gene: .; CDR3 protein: CASSYLLETQYF; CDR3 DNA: TGTGCCAGCAGTTACTTATTGGAGACCCAGTACTTC